This is a list of T cell receptor beta chains from one sample in a study of cytotoxic CD8 clonotypes in ibrutinib-treated CLL. Some clones are missing from TCRdb's copy, which holds only in-frame ones; the method was immunoSEQ multiplex PCR. There are 160,000 or so clones in the sample; less than 85% occur only once, and 4.6% lies in the top ten. This sample comprised PBMCs, obtained after 24 months of ibrutinib treatment. These receptors originate from a human donor with chronic lymphocytic leukemia. The CDR3 runs from the conserved cysteine through the conserved F or W.

cdr3_aa: CASRGLSVSNQPQHF
v_call: TRBV25-1
j_call: TRBJ1-5

cdr3_aa: CASSWRGGNWQYF
v_call: TRBV5-8
j_call: TRBJ2-7

cdr3_aa: CASSRRDSAYEQYF
v_call: TRBV5-1
j_call: TRBJ2-7

cdr3_aa: CATSRERSYEQYF
v_call: TRBV15
j_call: TRBJ2-7

cdr3_aa: CASSQDADYPVLSDEQFF
v_call: TRBV4-3
j_call: TRBJ2-1

cdr3_aa: CASSQPGTDTQYF
v_call: TRBV7-9
j_call: TRBJ2-3

cdr3_aa: CASTNSGTPPGDEQFF
v_call: TRBV27
j_call: TRBJ2-1

cdr3_aa: CAWSERGLSPLHF
v_call: TRBV30
j_call: TRBJ1-6

cdr3_aa: CASSLAGQGQETQYF
v_call: TRBV28
j_call: TRBJ2-5

cdr3_aa: CASSPHSGTSAGELFF
v_call: TRBV5-4
j_call: TRBJ2-2

cdr3_aa: CAWSVPGVVEQFF
v_call: TRBV30
j_call: TRBJ2-1

cdr3_aa: CASSTTGSYEQYF
v_call: TRBV7-9
j_call: TRBJ2-7

cdr3_aa: CASSHQGTRETQYF
v_call: TRBV14
j_call: TRBJ2-5

cdr3_aa: CASSLPGTGKTQYF
v_call: TRBV7-2
j_call: TRBJ2-5

cdr3_aa: CASSPGGSPYEQYF
v_call: TRBV7-3
j_call: TRBJ2-7

cdr3_aa: CASSFLNTEAFF
v_call: TRBV7-9
j_call: TRBJ1-1

cdr3_aa: CASSHGGAGYEQYF
v_call: TRBV6-6
j_call: TRBJ2-7

cdr3_aa: CASRGAGNIQYF
v_call: TRBV9
j_call: TRBJ2-4

cdr3_aa: CASSASSEQFF
v_call: TRBV2
j_call: TRBJ2-1

cdr3_aa: CASSEGSGTGGLSNYGYTF
v_call: TRBV6-1
j_call: TRBJ1-2

cdr3_aa: CASSRDSPWGGYTF
v_call: TRBV6-5
j_call: TRBJ1-2